This TCR beta chain emerged from a study of blood T cell repertoires in COVID-19. The protocol was immunoSEQ multiplex PCR, while the TCRdb copy is restricted to in-frame clones and leaves out a portion. The data contain about 89,000 clones, roughly 80% of them singletons. Germline V CDR1 and CDR2: SGHDN, FVKESK. The CDR3 has 15 residues. Unmatched junction bases numbered 7, after V lost 1 base and J lost 8 bases. This TCR was sampled from a human donor in a cohort sampled during active COVID-19. V is TRBV14 and J is TRBJ2-1; TRBD1 matches at 8 bases. Specimen: peripheral blood. CDR3 coding DNA: TGTGCCAGCAGCCAAGTATGGACAGGGTCGCATGAGCAGTTCTTC. Its protein is CASSQVWTGSHEQFF.